This T cell receptor beta chain was identified in a study of PD-L1 blockade in urothelial cancer. On the study more broadly: Median T cell yield per blood sample was about 150,000 cells.

Concerning this clone itself: Antigen specificity is unknown.

The V gene lost 1 base and the J gene lost 2 bases, with 8 bases spanning the gap. The CDR3 sequence is 14 residues long. Germline V gives CDR1 LNHDA, CDR2 SQIVND (reference sequence). Findings of the study overall: Pretreatment TCR clonality in blood under the median foretold superior survival.

Time point meaning: peripheral blood 6 weeks after treatment start. Patients suffered from locally advanced or metastatic urothelial carcinoma. This table comes from immunoSEQ multiplex PCR, and its TCRdb copy is limited to in-frame clones, with some not included. In the table there are about 120,000 clones, more than 85% of which are singletons. The sequence was collected from a man aged 55 to 70 with urothelial cancer. J is TRBJ2-5 and V is TRBV19; unclear D gene. The sequencing here drew on PBMCs, taken around atezolizumab (anti-PD-L1) treatment. CDR3 protein: CASSIVNRQETQYF. For the CDR3, the DNA is TGTGCCAGTAGTATAGTTAACAGACAAGAGACCCAGTACTTC.